A selection of T cell receptor beta chains follows, all from one sample in a study of shared clonotypes between healthy human individuals. Repertoires were generated with immunoSEQ multiplex PCR, while TCRdb's copy carries only in-frame clones and drops some. The sample carries around 1.4 million clones, approximately 98.5% recorded once. The material sequenced was naive CD4+ T cells sorted from blood. These receptors were collected from a young man in good health. CDR3s include the opening cysteine and the closing phenylalanine or tryptophan. A D gene is named only where the DNA matches it firmly. A clone size is listed for some rows: how often the clone was seen (once, few, many), or a class if it is expanded.

TRBJ2-7 | - | - | TRBV28 | TGTGCCAGCATTTCCTCCGGGAGCTTTAACGAGCAGTACTTC | CASISSGSFNEQYF
TRBJ2-3 | TRBD2 | - | TRBV4-2 | TGTGCCAGCAGCCAAGTCCGAGGGGGTAGCGGGACCCCCTTAGGTACGCAGTATTTT | CASSQVRGGSGTPLGTQYF
TRBJ2-2 | - | - | TRBV28 | TGTGCCAGCAGTCACACCTTTTCGAACACCGGGGAGCTGTTTTTT | CASSHTFSNTGELFF
TRBJ2-6 | TRBD2 | - | TRBV19 | TGTGCCAGTAGCCCCCGGGGGGTGGGGGCCAACGTCCTGACTTTC | CASSPRGVGANVLTF
TRBJ1-3 | - | - | TRBV28 | TGTGCCAGCAGTTTGGGCGGGGGGCAAGCTGGAAACACCATATATTTT | CASSLGGGQAGNTIYF
TRBJ1-4 | - | - | TRBV18 | TGTGCCAGCTCACCAGGGACGGATGAAAAACTGTTTTTT | CASSPGTDEKLFF
TRBJ2-1 | TRBD2 | - | TRBV5-1 | TGCGCCAGCAGCTTGGACTTGCCCAGCGGGAGCAATGAGCAGTTCTTC | CASSLDLPSGSNEQFF
TRBJ1-2 | TRBD1 | once | TRBV6-5 | TGTGCCAGCAGTTCCGACAGGGAACAAAGCTATGGCTACACCTTC | CASSSDREQSYGYTF
TRBJ2-1 | - | - | TRBV18 | TGTGCCAGCTCACCTAAGCTGGCGGCCCGTAAAACCTACAATGAGCAGTTCTTC | CASSPKLAARKTYNEQFF
TRBJ2-2 | - | once | TRBV28 | TGTGCCACCGGAAATTGGAGGGCCCTGAACACCGGGGAGCTGTTTTTT | CATGNWRALNTGELFF
TRBJ2-5 | - | - | TRBV5-1 | TGCGCCAGCAGCGGTTACCTAGGGCAAGAGACCCAGTACTTC | CASSGYLGQETQYF
TRBJ2-3 | TRBD2 | - | TRBV7-2 | TGTGCCAGCAGCCCAATACCACCTAGCGGGAGATTGTCGGATACGCAGTATTTT | CASSPIPPSGRLSDTQYF
TRBJ2-1 | - | - | TRBV2 | TGTGCCAGCAGTGGACTAAGCCGGGGGCAGTTCTTC | CASSGLSRGQFF
TRBJ2-6 | - | - | TRBV19 | TGTGCCAGTAGTATTGACAGCTCTGGGGCCAACGTCCTGACTTTC | CASSIDSSGANVLTF
TRBJ1-2 | TRBD1 | once | TRBV4-1 | TGCGCCAGCAGCCCCATGGACAGGGCCTTCTATGGCTACACCTTC | CASSPMDRAFYGYTF
TRBJ2-2 | - | - | TRBV4-1 | TGCGCCAGCAGCCAGGGGGGGGCATTCCGAAACACCGGGGAGCTGTTTTTT | CASSQGGAFRNTGELFF
TRBJ1-4 | TRBD1 | - | TRBV19 | TGTGCCAGTACCACGACAGGGGGCCCTAATGAAAAACTGTTTTTT | CASTTTGGPNEKLFF
TRBJ2-5 | TRBD1 | - | TRBV18 | TGTGCCAGCTCACCATTAGGACAGGGAGTAGGGGAGACCCAGTACTTC | CASSPLGQGVGETQYF
TRBJ2-2 | TRBD2 | - | TRBV11-3 | TGTGCCAGCAGCTTAACCATCGGACTAGCGGGAGGTGGGACCACCGGGGAGCTGTTTTTT | CASSLTIGLAGGGTTGELFF
TRBJ2-7 | - | - | TRBV7-7 | TGTGCCAGCAGCGCCAGCGGACTCTACGAGCAGTACTTC | CASSASGLYEQYF
TRBJ1-4 | - | - | TRBV19 | TGTGCCAGTAGTGGGCGGCTTGCAACTAATGAAAAACTGTTTTTT | CASSGRLATNEKLFF
TRBJ2-1 | - | - | TRBV10-3 | TGTGCCATCTATTCAGGCTTCAATGAGCAGTTCTTC | CAIYSGFNEQFF
TRBJ2-1 | - | - | TRBV11-2 | TGTGCCAGCAGCCCGGAGGGACCAAATCTCTACAATGAGCAGTTCTTC | CASSPEGPNLYNEQFF
TRBJ2-2 | - | - | TRBV5-6 | TGTGCCAGCAGCTTCTCGGGGCTCGGGGAGCTGTTTTTT | CASSFSGLGELFF
TRBJ2-3 | TRBD2 | - | TRBV29-1 | TGCAGCGTTGTTCGTCCGGCTAGCGGGAAGGGACGAGATACGCAGTATTTT | CSVVRPASGKGRDTQYF
TRBJ2-3 | TRBD1 | - | TRBV14 | TGTGCCAGCAGCCAAGGGGGACAGCCCAACGCCGTATCCGTATACACAGATACGCAGTATTTT | CASSQGGQPNAVSVYTDTQYF
TRBJ1-1 | - | once | TRBV6-1 | TGTGCCAGCAGTGTAGGGCCCACGTGGGACACTGAAGCTTTCTTT | CASSVGPTWDTEAFF
TRBJ1-1 | - | once | TRBV5-4 | TGTGCCAGCAGCTTATCACAGGCCTACACTGAAGCTTTCTTT | CASSLSQAYTEAFF
TRBJ2-3 | TRBD2 | - | TRBV9 | TGTGCCAGCAGCCAAACGACTAGCCTCTTCTACACAGATACGCAGTATTTT | CASSQTTSLFYTDTQYF
TRBJ2-1 | - | - | TRBV14 | TGTGCCAGCAGCCAAGATCGCAGACGGGGAAGGGATGTGAATGAGCAGTTCTTC | CASSQDRRRGRDVNEQFF
TRBJ2-7 | - | - | TRBV10-1 | TGCGCCAGCAGCGTTAAGAGGGACTTCGAGCAGTACTTC | CASSVKRDFEQYF
TRBJ2-7 | TRBD1 | - | TRBV6-1 | TGTGCCAGCAGAGATCCGACAGGGGGCAACGAGCAGTACTTC | CASRDPTGGNEQYF
TRBJ1-5 | - | - | TRBV5-5 | TGTGCCAGCAGCCCGGGGACAAGTGGCAATCAGCCCCAGCATTTT | CASSPGTSGNQPQHF
TRBJ2-2 | - | - | TRBV11-2 | TGTGCCAGCAGCTTTAAAGTAACCGGGGAGCTGTTTTTT | CASSFKVTGELFF
TRBJ2-5 | TRBD2 | - | TRBV12-5 | TGTGCTAGTGGTTTGTGGGCGGGAGGAGGAGAGACCCAGTACTTC | CASGLWAGGGETQYF
TRBJ2-5 | TRBD1 | - | TRBV28 | TGTGCCAGCGGACAGGGGGGAGAGACCCAGTACTTC | CASGQGGETQYF
TRBJ2-1 | TRBD2 | - | TRBV6-4 | TGTGCCAGCAGTGACTCATTTGGGGAGCGGGGGAGCTCCTACAATGAGCAGTTCTTC | CASSDSFGERGSSYNEQFF
TRBJ1-2 | TRBD1 | - | TRBV7-8 | TGTGCCAGCAGGGCCGGGACAGGGAACTATGGCTACACCTTC | CASRAGTGNYGYTF
TRBJ1-4 | - | - | TRBV19 | TGTGCCAGTAGTATTGTCAGGGGCGAACCTGAAAAACTGTTTTTT | CASSIVRGEPEKLFF
TRBJ1-4 | - | - | TRBV12-5 | TGTGCTAGCTCCAGGGCACCTAATGAAAAACTGTTTTTT | CASSRAPNEKLFF
TRBJ2-2 | - | once | TRBV7-9 | TGTGCCAGCAGCCCTGACTACCCTAACACCGGGGAGCTGTTTTTT | CASSPDYPNTGELFF
TRBJ1-1 | TRBD1 | - | TRBV5-1 | TGCGCCAGCAGGGGACAGGGTGGCGGCACTGAAGCTTTCTTT | CASRGQGGGTEAFF
TRBJ2-7 | - | - | TRBV5-1 | TGCGCCAGCAGCTTGGCCATGGGAAGGTCAACCTACGAGCAGTACTTC | CASSLAMGRSTYEQYF
TRBJ2-3 | - | - | TRBV5-4 | TGTGCCAGCAGCCAGCCTGGGCGGTCAGATACGCAGTATTTT | CASSQPGRSDTQYF
TRBJ2-7 | TRBD2 | - | TRBV4-1 | TGCGCCAGCAGCCAAGGACTAGCGGAGCGCTCCTACGAGCAGTACTTC | CASSQGLAERSYEQYF
TRBJ2-5 | - | - | TRBV7-2 | TGTGCCAGCAGCCCAGGAAATACCCAGTACTTC | CASSPGNTQYF
TRBJ1-3 | - | - | TRBV30 | TGTGCCTGGAGTGCAGGGTCTGGAAACACCATATATTTT | CAWSAGSGNTIYF
TRBJ2-5 | - | - | TRBV5-4 | TGTGCCAGCAGCTTACAGCCGACTAACCAAGAGACCCAGTACTTC | CASSLQPTNQETQYF
TRBJ1-5 | - | - | TRBV18 | TGTGCCAGCTCACCGACAGGAGAGCCCCAGCATTTT | CASSPTGEPQHF